A single sample is the source of the 25 T cell receptor beta chains below, sequenced in a study of shared clonotypes between healthy human individuals. Some clones are missing from TCRdb's copy, which holds only in-frame ones; the method was immunoSEQ multiplex PCR. The data show more than 400,000 clones, 60% to 80% seen once. The sample consisted of PBMCs. The receptors come from a woman aged 40-49 years in good health. Some clones in this sample may be carry-over from other donors' samples.

As regards this clone: Just one base apart from a much larger clone, this may be a read error. Additional DNA sequences in this sample encode the identical CDR3. The CDR3 bases are TGTGCCAGCAGTGAGGAAGGATGGGGTCGCTATGGCTACACCTTC. Protein product: CASSEEGWGRYGYTF. The V and J genes are TRBV6-1 and TRBJ1-2, with D hard to call. In germline, CDR1 is MNHNS, CDR2 SASEGT. The CDR3 runs to 15 residues. The germline V and J ends were trimmed by 3 bases and 4 bases, with 15 bases remaining between them.

V and J are TRBV5-4 and TRBJ2-7, with D possibly called TRBD1 or TRBD2 (6 bases each). Trimming cost V 4 bases and J 0 bases, with 20 bases left between them. Germline CDR1 and CDR2: SGHNT and YYREEE (reference sequence). The CDR3 covers 17 residues. The CDR3 DNA follows: TGTGCCAGCAGCCAAGAGGGGGGCGGGGCCCCCTCCTACGAGCAGTACTTC. It codes for CASSQEGGGAPSYEQYF.

The rearrangement joins TRBV5-1 to TRBJ2-7; 7 positions match TRBD1. The CDR3 length is 14 residues. The junction had 3 bases not matched to a gene; V was cut back by 3 bases and J by 0 bases. The germline V gene has CDR1 SGHRS and CDR2 YFSETQ. The CDR3 DNA follows: TGCGCCAGCAGCTACACAGGGGCCTCCTACGAGCAGTACTTC. Its protein product is CASSYTGASYEQYF.

V gene TRBV27 combines with J gene TRBJ2-5, with D maybe TRBD2 (6 bases). Germline assignment: CDR1 MNHEY and CDR2 SMNVEV (reference sequence). The length of the CDR3 is 14 residues. V lost 6 bases and J lost 1, with 12 bases in between. In DNA, the CDR3 is TGTGCCAGCAGCCGTGGGGACTTCCAAGAGACCCAGTACTTC. It encodes CASSRGDFQETQYF.

This chain links TRBV7-3 with TRBJ1-1; 7 bases fit TRBD1. Trimming took 5 bases from V and 7 from J; bases not matched to a gene: 13. The CDR3 covers 15 residues. CDR1 and CDR2 (germline): SGHTA, FQGTGA. The CDR3 is CASSLSPDRDSEAFF. For the CDR3, the DNA is TGTGCCAGCAGCCTATCCCCCGACAGGGATAGTGAAGCTTTCTTT.

The chain uses TRBV9 and TRBJ2-3; a weak D match, TRBD1 (5 bases). The V end was cut by 2 bases, the J end by 5 bases, with 21 bases between. CDR3 length: 17 amino acids. CDR1 SGDLS and CDR2 YYNGEE come from the germline V gene. CDR3 loop: CASSVSVQGNSQDTQYF. The DNA for the CDR3 is TGTGCCAGCAGCGTGTCCGTCCAGGGAAATTCACAAGATACGCAGTATTTT.

CDR3 DNA: TGCAGTGCCGCGGTGGGAAACGAGCAGTACTTC. Residues: CSAAVGNEQYF. J is TRBJ2-5 and V is TRBV20-1, with D hard to call. The J call is uncertain, as TRBJ2-7 better fits the DNA end. In germline, CDR1 is DFQATT, CDR2 SNEGSKA (reference sequence). The CDR3 loop spans 11 amino acids.

With regard to this clone: Other DNA variants within this sample encode the same CDR3. The chain employs TRBV28 and TRBJ2-7; D unresolved. The V gene's germline CDR1 is MDHEN and CDR2 SYDVKM. Trimming took off 3 bases at V and 3 bases at J, with 6 bases between the two ends. The length of the CDR3 is 12 residues. CDR3 in DNA: TGTGCCAGCAGTTTGTGGGGCTACGAGCAGTACTTC. As protein: CASSLWGYEQYF. Using reference TRBV28 and TRBJ2-7 for the parts outside the CDR3, the full variable domain is DVKVTQSSRYLVKRTGEKVFLECVQDMDHENMFWYRQDPGLGLRLIYFSYDVKMKEKGDIPEGYSVSREKKERFSLILESASTNQTSMYLCASSLWGYEQYFGPGTRLTVT.

The chain carries TRBV29-1 and TRBJ2-3; possibly TRBD2 for D (5 bases). Germline lookup yields CDR1 SQVTM and CDR2 ANQGSEA. Deletions cut 0 bases from V and 6 bases from J, with 16 bases between. CDR3 length equals 15 residues. CDR3 DNA: TGCAGCGTTGAAGAAGGCGGAGAGGGTTCGGATACGCAGTATTTT. Translation gives CSVEEGGEGSDTQYF.

This chain connects TRBV11-2 to TRBJ2-7; D unclear. Trimming took off 5 bases at V and 1 base at J, with 15 bases between the two ends. Germline V gene sequence: CDR1 SGHAT, CDR2 FQNNGV. The CDR3 is 15 residues long. In nucleotides, the CDR3 is TGTGCCAGCAGCCGCCCCCAGGCCGTATCCTACGAGCAGTACTTC. Encoded protein: CASSRPQAVSYEQYF.

The V gene is TRBV4-1, the J gene TRBJ2-7; no definite D call. Germline loops: CDR1 MGHRA, CDR2 YSYEKL. CDR3 size: 15 residues. V lost 0 bases and J lost 2, with 11 bases in between. CDR3 loop: CASSQDGWEPYEQYF. CDR3 DNA: TGCGCCAGCAGCCAAGATGGGTGGGAACCCTACGAGCAGTACTTC.

The chain uses TRBV7-9 and TRBJ2-1; 7 bases match TRBD2. The J segment lost 6 bases and the V segment lost 6 bases, leaving 17 bases of the junction unmatched. Per the germline V gene, CDR1 is SEHNR and CDR2 is FQNEAQ (reference sequence). The CDR3 loop spans 17 amino acids. CDR3 DNA sequence: TGTGCCAGCAGACCTTTCGTAGGGCGGGAGAGGGGCAATGAGCAGTTCTTC. It codes for CASRPFVGRERGNEQFF.

This clone was observed a single time. This chain joins TRBV5-1 and TRBJ2-7; 9 bases are shared with TRBD1. Germline lookup yields CDR1 SGHRS and CDR2 YFSETQ. V lost 3 bases and J lost 1; bases outside the gene matches: 5. The CDR3 runs 15 residues. CDR3 DNA sequence: TGCGCCAGCAGCTCGGGACAGGGAAATTCCTACGAGCAGTACTTC. Translating gives CASSSGQGNSYEQYF.

J is TRBJ1-1 and V is TRBV10-3; D gene uncertain. Trimming cost V 1 base and J 4 bases, with 10 bases left between them. Germline CDR1 reads ENHRY; CDR2 reads SYGVKD. This CDR3 is built from 14 residues. The CDR3 nucleotides read TGTGCCATCAGTGAGTGGGATACGGCCACTGAAGCTTTCTTT. Translating it yields CAISEWDTATEAFF.

The chain is built from TRBV30 and TRBJ2-2; D unclear. Per germline, CDR1 GTSNPN and CDR2 SVGIG (reference sequence). The CDR3 consists of 10 residues. The CDR3: CAWGTGELFF. The CDR3 DNA reads TGTGCATGGGGAACCGGGGAGCTGTTTTTT.

The genes are TRBV6-5 and TRBJ2-7; 7 nucleotides match TRBD1. This CDR3 is 14 amino acids long. Trimming at V came to 5 bases and at J to 2 bases, leaving 6 bases not matched to a gene. Per the germline V gene, CDR1 is MNHEY and CDR2 is SVGAGI. This CDR3 is CASSRGGLTYEQYF. In DNA form, the CDR3 reads TGTGCCAGCAGTCGAGGGGGCCTCACCTACGAGCAGTACTTC.

The rearrangement uses TRBV30 and TRBJ1-2; D is undetermined. The CDR3 covers 15 residues. Trimming removed 3 bases from V and 2 bases from J, with 16 bases in between. CDR1 GTSNPN and CDR2 SVGIG come from the germline V gene (reference sequence). The CDR3 loop is CAWRLGQDANYGYTF. The CDR3 DNA reads as TGTGCCTGGAGACTAGGGCAGGACGCCAACTATGGCTACACCTTC.

The CDR3 region has the DNA TGTGCCAGCAGCCCGGTCACGAACACCGGGGAGCTGTTTTTT. As protein: CASSPVTNTGELFF. The chain carries TRBV2 and TRBJ2-2; D not certain. V gave up 6 bases and J gave up 0 bases, with 8 bases separating them. The CDR3 runs to 14 residues. Germline CDR1 is SNHLY and CDR2 is FYNNEI.

The chain recombines TRBV28 with TRBJ1-1; tentative D call: TRBD1 (5 bases). Trimming cost V 4 bases and J 0 bases, with 12 bases left between them. Per germline, CDR1 MDHEN and CDR2 SYDVKM. The CDR3 is 15 amino acids. CDR3: CASSSPGTLNTEAFF. The CDR3 DNA is TGTGCCAGCAGTTCCCCCGGGACTCTGAACACTGAAGCTTTCTTT.

V is TRBV18 and J is TRBJ2-7; 10 bases fit TRBD1. CDR1 is KGHSH and CDR2 is LQKENI in the germline V gene. Trimming took 2 bases from V and 3 from J; bases not matched to a gene: 4. This CDR3 has 15 residues. CDR3 residues: CASSPAGQGGYEQYF. CDR3 coding DNA: TGTGCCAGCTCACCAGCAGGACAGGGGGGCTACGAGCAGTACTTC.

This clone was counted a few times. V is TRBV28 and J is TRBJ1-1; the match to TRBD1 covers 12 bases. J lost 8 bases, V lost 0 bases, and 4 bases had no gene match. This CDR3 has 15 residues. Germline V gene data show CDR1 as MDHEN and CDR2 as SYDVKM. CDR3 coding DNA: TGTGCCAGCAGTTTATGGGCGGGGACAGGGGGCGAAGCTTTCTTT. Its translation is CASSLWAGTGGEAFF.

The genes are TRBV18 and TRBJ2-2; TRBD2 might be the D (6 bases). Germline V gene sequence: CDR1 KGHSH, CDR2 LQKENI. Deletions cut 3 bases from V and 3 bases from J, with 8 bases between. The CDR3 extends over 14 amino acids. The CDR3: CASSPSGDTGELFF. The CDR3, as DNA: TGTGCCAGCTCACCCTCGGGGGACACCGGGGAGCTGTTTTTT.

This clone showed up just once. This rearrangement joins TRBV5-1 to TRBJ2-6; the D gene is possibly TRBD1 (5 bases). V was pared by 4 bases and J by 1 base, with 27 bases between. Germline CDR1 SGHRS, CDR2 YFSETQ. CDR3 length: 21 amino acids. The DNA of the CDR3 is TGCGCCAGCAGCGACCATAGGGGCGGTACCTACCGACTGTCTGGGGCCAACGTCCTGACTTTC. Amino acid sequence: CASSDHRGGTYRLSGANVLTF.

This chain links TRBV19 with TRBJ2-7; no definite D call. Trimming took 2 bases from V and 0 from J, leaving 5 bases between them. Germline lookup yields CDR1 LNHDA and CDR2 SQIVND (reference sequence). The CDR3 contains 13 residues. DNA of the CDR3: TGTGCCAGTAGTATACGCACCTCCTACGAGCAGTACTTC. Protein sequence: CASSIRTSYEQYF. Supplemented by reference TRBV19 and TRBJ2-7, the full variable domain reads DGGITQSPKYLFRKEGQNVTLSCEQNLNHDAMYWYRQDPGQGLRLIYYSQIVNDFQKGDIAEGYSVSREKKESFPLTVTSAQKNPTAFYLCASSIRTSYEQYFGPGTRLTVT.

The chain employs TRBV5-5 and TRBJ2-3; 8 nucleotides match TRBD1. The CDR3 has 17 amino acids. Germline assignment: CDR1 SGHKS and CDR2 YYEKEE (reference sequence). The J segment lost 3 bases and the V segment lost 0 bases, leaving 9 bases of the junction unmatched. CDR3 in amino acids: CASSLAGGRGRTDTQYF. The CDR3 DNA reads TGTGCCAGCAGCTTGGCCGGGGGCAGGGGGCGGACAGATACGCAGTATTTT.